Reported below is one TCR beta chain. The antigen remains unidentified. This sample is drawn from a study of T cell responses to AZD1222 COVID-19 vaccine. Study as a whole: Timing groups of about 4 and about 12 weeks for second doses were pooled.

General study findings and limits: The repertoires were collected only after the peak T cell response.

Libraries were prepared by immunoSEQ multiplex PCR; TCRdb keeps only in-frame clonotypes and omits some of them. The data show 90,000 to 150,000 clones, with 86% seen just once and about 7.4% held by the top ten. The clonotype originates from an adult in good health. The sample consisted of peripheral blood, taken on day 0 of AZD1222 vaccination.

The CDR3 is CASSSFYYGYTF. The CDR3 bases are TGTGCCAGTAGCAGCTTCTACTATGGCTACACCTTC. The genes are TRBV19 and TRBJ1-2, with D unclear. The CDR3 length is 12 residues. Trimming cost V 6 bases and J 3 bases, with 8 bases left between them. The germline V gene encodes CDR1 LNHDA and CDR2 SQIVND (reference sequence).